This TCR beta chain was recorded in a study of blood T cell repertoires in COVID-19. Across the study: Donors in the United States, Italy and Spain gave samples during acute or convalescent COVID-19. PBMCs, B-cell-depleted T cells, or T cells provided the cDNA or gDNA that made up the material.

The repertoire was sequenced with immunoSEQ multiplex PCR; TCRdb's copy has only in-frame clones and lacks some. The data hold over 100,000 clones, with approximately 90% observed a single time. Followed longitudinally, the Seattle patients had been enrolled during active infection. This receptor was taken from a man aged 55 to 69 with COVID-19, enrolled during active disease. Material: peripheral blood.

The CDR3 DNA reads as TGTGCCAGCAGATCGACAGGGATGGTCCTCGAGCAGTACTTC. This codes for CASRSTGMVLEQYF. The chain carries TRBV6-5 and TRBJ2-7; 7 nucleotides line up with TRBD1. V dropped 6 bases and J dropped 6; count of bases not matched to a gene: 11. Germline V lookup: CDR1 MNHEY, CDR2 SVGAGI. The CDR3 is 14 amino acids.